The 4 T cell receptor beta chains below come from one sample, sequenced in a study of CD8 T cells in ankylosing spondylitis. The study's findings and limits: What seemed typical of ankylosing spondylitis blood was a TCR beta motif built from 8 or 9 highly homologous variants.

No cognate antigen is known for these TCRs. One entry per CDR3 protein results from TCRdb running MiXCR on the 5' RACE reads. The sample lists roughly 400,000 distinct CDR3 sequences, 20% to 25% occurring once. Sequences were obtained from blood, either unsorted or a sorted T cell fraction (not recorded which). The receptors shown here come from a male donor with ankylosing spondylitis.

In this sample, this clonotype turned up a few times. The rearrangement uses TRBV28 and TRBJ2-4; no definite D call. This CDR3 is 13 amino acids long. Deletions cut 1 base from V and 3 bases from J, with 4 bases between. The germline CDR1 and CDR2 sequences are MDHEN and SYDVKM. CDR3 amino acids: CASSLFGKNIQYF. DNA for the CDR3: TGTGCCAGCAGTTTATTCGGCAAAAACATTCAGTACTTC.

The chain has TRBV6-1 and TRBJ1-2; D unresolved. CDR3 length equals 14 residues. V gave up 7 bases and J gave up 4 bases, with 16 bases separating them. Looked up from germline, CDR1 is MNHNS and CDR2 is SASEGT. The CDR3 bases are TGTGCCAGCAACCGTCGAGGCCAACTCTATGGCTACACCTTC. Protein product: CASNRRGQLYGYTF.

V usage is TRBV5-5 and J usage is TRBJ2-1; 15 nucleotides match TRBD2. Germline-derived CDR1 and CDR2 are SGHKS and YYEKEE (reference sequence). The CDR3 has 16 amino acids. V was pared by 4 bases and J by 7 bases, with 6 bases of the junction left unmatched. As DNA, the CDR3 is TGTGCCAGCAGCACATGGACTAGCGGGAGGGAAAATGAGCAGTTCTTC. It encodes CASSTWTSGRENEQFF.

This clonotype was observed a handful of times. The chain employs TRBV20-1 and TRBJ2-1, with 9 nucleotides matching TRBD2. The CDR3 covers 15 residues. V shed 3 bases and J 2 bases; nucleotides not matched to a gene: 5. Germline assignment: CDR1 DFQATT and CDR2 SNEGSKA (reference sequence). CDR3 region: CSASSGTSPYNEQFF. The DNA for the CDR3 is TGCAGTGCTAGTTCCGGGACTAGCCCCTACAATGAGCAGTTCTTC.